These T cell receptor beta chains were read from a single sample in a study of OX40 agonist ivuxolimab in advanced cancers. Sequenced by immunoSEQ multiplex PCR; TCRdb stores in-frame clones only, minus some. Of 50,000 to 65,000 clones listed, roughly 84% were seen once; the top ten hold approximately 2%. The specimen comprised CD4+ or CD8+ T cells sorted from blood, sampled in a trial of the OX40 agonist ivuxolimab. These receptors all come from an adult with an advanced solid tumor such as melanoma, head and neck, liver or kidney cancer. CDR3s include the opening cysteine and the closing phenylalanine or tryptophan. Fields, in order: J gene, D gene, clone size, V gene, CDR3 DNA, CDR3 protein. D genes are given only for firm matches. Expanded clones are given a class, and other clones once, few, many or no size at all.

>TRBJ2-3|TRBD2|.|TRBV13
TGTGCCAGCAGCTTAGGAGAATTCGGGGGGATGTCTCCAGATACGCAGTATTTT
CASSLGEFGGMSPDTQYF
>TRBJ2-7|.|.|TRBV30
TGTGCCCGCGAACAATCCTACGAGCAGTACTTC
CAREQSYEQYF
>TRBJ2-2|TRBD1|.|TRBV19
TGTGCCAGTAGTTCACAGGGGGCGCGGACCGGGGAGCTGTTTTTT
CASSSQGARTGELFF
>TRBJ2-1|TRBD2|.|TRBV7-2
TGTGCCAGCAGCTTAACTGCGGGAGCAAGGAATGAGCAGTTCTTC
CASSLTAGARNEQFF
>TRBJ2-3|TRBD2|.|TRBV9
TGTGCCAGCAGCGTAGAAGGGTCGGGAGGGCATACGCAGTATTTT
CASSVEGSGGHTQYF
>TRBJ2-7|.|.|TRBV6-6
TGTGCCAGCAGTTATACCCTCTACGAGCAGTACTTC
CASSYTLYEQYF
>TRBJ1-1|.|.|TRBV5-6
TGTGCCAGCAGCTTTGCAGACAGAGGGTCTGAAGCTTTCTTT
CASSFADRGSEAFF
>TRBJ2-1|.|.|TRBV6-1
TGTGCCAGCAGTGCCATCAGCCCTAATGAGCAGTTCTTC
CASSAISPNEQFF
>TRBJ2-4|.|once|TRBV18
TGTGCCAGCTCACCAGGGGTAGCCAAAAACATTCAGTACTTC
CASSPGVAKNIQYF
>TRBJ1-4|.|.|TRBV18
TGTGCCAGCTCACCACAGGCCGGGTCCGCAACTAATGAAAAACTGTTTTTT
CASSPQAGSATNEKLFF
>TRBJ1-1|.|few|TRBV11-2
TGTGCCAGCAGCTTAAGCAGGGCTGACACTGAAGCTTTCTTT
CASSLSRADTEAFF
>TRBJ2-5|TRBD2|.|TRBV4-2
TGTGCCAGCAGCACCCCGGCTGGGGGGGGCCAAGAGACCCAGTACTTC
CASSTPAGGGQETQYF
>TRBJ2-7|.|.|TRBV6-5
TGTGCCAGCATCCCCCGGGCGGGGACTTACGAGCAGTACTTC
CASIPRAGTYEQYF
>TRBJ1-6|.|.|TRBV7-2
TGTGCCAGCAGCTTACAGGAAGGGTATTCACCCCTCCACTTT
CASSLQEGYSPLHF
>TRBJ2-7|.|.|TRBV11-1
TGTGCCAGCAGCTTAGGCAGGGAGTCCTACGAGCAGTACTTC
CASSLGRESYEQYF
>TRBJ2-3|.|.|TRBV11-2
TGTGCCAGCAGCTTACTGCGAGCAGATACGCAGTATTTT
CASSLLRADTQYF
>TRBJ2-2|TRBD2|.|TRBV7-2
TGTGCCAGCAGCTTCAATGCGGGGGGCCCCCCGAACACCGGGGAGCTGTTTTTT
CASSFNAGGPPNTGELFF
>TRBJ2-3|TRBD2|.|TRBV5-1
TGCGCCAGCAGCTTGAGGCTAGCGGGAGAGGCTGATACGCAGTATTTT
CASSLRLAGEADTQYF
>TRBJ1-1|.|.|TRBV6-5
TGTGCCAGCAGTTACGATGGGAACACTGAAGCTTTCTTT
CASSYDGNTEAFF
>TRBJ1-1|.|.|TRBV11-3
TGTGCCAGCAGCTTAGGACGGGATCGCGAAGCTTTCTTT
CASSLGRDREAFF
>TRBJ2-6|.|.|TRBV18
TGTGCCAGCTCACCTACCTATTCGCGGAACTCTGGGGCCAACGTCCTGACTTTC
CASSPTYSRNSGANVLTF
>TRBJ2-7|.|.|TRBV5-5
TGTGCCAGCAGCTTGGACCCGACCTCCTACGAGCAGTACTTC
CASSLDPTSYEQYF
>TRBJ2-5|TRBD1|few|TRBV10-3
TGTGCCATCACCGCGGACAGGGAAGAGACCCAGTACTTC
CAITADREETQYF
>TRBJ2-3|.|once|TRBV29-1
TGCAGCGCGGGACCGAGCACAGATACGCAGTATTTT
CSAGPSTDTQYF
>TRBJ1-1|.|.|TRBV5-6
TGTGCCAGCAGCTTGCGATTTGCCCGGAACACTGAAGCTTTCTTT
CASSLRFARNTEAFF
>TRBJ1-1|.|.|TRBV19
TGTGCCAGTAGTATTGCCGGGGGTGATACTGAAGCTTTCTTT
CASSIAGGDTEAFF
>TRBJ1-5|.|few|TRBV2
TGTGCCAGCAGTCCACGTCAGAATAGCAATCAGCCCCAGCATTTT
CASSPRQNSNQPQHF
>TRBJ2-7|TRBD1|.|TRBV11-1
TGTGCCAGCAGCTTCCGGGACAGGGTGCACGAGCAGTACTTC
CASSFRDRVHEQYF
>TRBJ1-2|TRBD1|.|TRBV18
TGTGCCAGCTCACCATCGTTACAGGGGGCAGGCTATGGCTACACCTTC
CASSPSLQGAGYGYTF
>TRBJ1-5|.|.|TRBV6-6
TGTGCCAGCAGCCCGGACAGATATCAGCCCCAGCATTTT
CASSPDRYQPQHF
>TRBJ2-7|.|few|TRBV4-1
TGCGCCAGCAGCCAAGTTTGGGACTCCTACGAGCAGTACTTC
CASSQVWDSYEQYF
>TRBJ2-4|.|.|TRBV4-1
TGCGCCAGCAGCCAAGTTGGGGGAAACATTCAGTACTTC
CASSQVGGNIQYF
>TRBJ1-2|TRBD1|.|TRBV5-6
TGTGCCAGCAGCTTGAGAGGGGGCGGCTACACCTTC
CASSLRGGGYTF
>TRBJ2-2|.|.|TRBV7-3
TGTGCCAGCAGCTTAACAATCCCTCCCGGGGAGCTGTTTTTT
CASSLTIPPGELFF
>TRBJ2-7|TRBD1|.|TRBV5-1
TGCGCCAGCAGCTTGGCCTCCGGACAGGGGCGCGACGAGCAGTACTTC
CASSLASGQGRDEQYF
>TRBJ1-2|.|.|TRBV5-1
TGCGCCAGCAGCTTGGATGGTTCTAACTATGGCTACACCTTC
CASSLDGSNYGYTF
>TRBJ2-3|.|.|TRBV7-3
TGTGCCAGCAGCTTTTCGGTTGGGCTAACAGATACGCAGTATTTT
CASSFSVGLTDTQYF
>TRBJ2-5|TRBD2|.|TRBV11-2
TGTGCCAGCAGCCCTGGGCGGGGGGGAGCGCCATTACAAGAGACCCAGTACTTC
CASSPGRGGAPLQETQYF
>TRBJ2-7|.|.|TRBV18
TGTGCCAGCTCACCAACACAGGGTACCTACGAGCAGTACTTC
CASSPTQGTYEQYF
>TRBJ2-2|.|.|TRBV9
TGTGCCAGCAGCGTAGTGGGGACAAGAAACACCGGGGAGCTGTTTTTT
CASSVVGTRNTGELFF
>TRBJ2-1|.|.|TRBV9
TGTGCCAGCAGCCCGAGTGGGGCCTACAATGAGCAGTTCTTC
CASSPSGAYNEQFF
>TRBJ2-2|TRBD1|.|TRBV20-1
TGCAGTGCAAACAGGGGGCGGGAGCTGTTTTTT
CSANRGRELFF